Below are 21 T cell receptor beta chains sequenced from a single sample in a study of cytomegalovirus exposure and HLA in healthy donors. Primers: 60 Vbeta forward and 13 Jbeta reverse. The method was immunoSEQ multiplex PCR; TCRdb's version includes in-frame clones alone and lacks a portion of them. The sample contains about 150,000 clones, approximately 80% of which appear only once. The sample consisted of PBMCs. These receptors were obtained from a boy aged 2 to 10 in good health and CMV-seronegative.

The chain combines TRBV2 with TRBJ2-4; 11 positions agree with TRBD2. V lost 7 bases to trimming and J lost 0 bases; unmatched junction nucleotides: 14. Germline CDR1 is SNHLY and CDR2 is FYNNEI. The CDR3 consists of 19 residues. The CDR3 here is CASTSYLAGGHLAKNIQYF. CDR3 sequence (DNA): TGTGCCAGCACCTCCTATCTAGCGGGGGGACACCTAGCCAAAAACATTCAGTACTTC.

Written as DNA, the CDR3 is TGTGCCAGCTCACCGTCAGCTAACTATGGCTACACCTTC. This translates into CASSPSANYGYTF. The chain has TRBV18 and TRBJ1-2; no firm D call. CDR3 length equals 13 residues. V lost 3 bases and J lost 0, with 5 bases in between. Germline V lookup: CDR1 KGHSH, CDR2 LQKENI. Based on the CDR3 plus reference TRBV18 and TRBJ1-2, the full variable domain is NAGVMQNPRHLVRRRGQEARLRCSPMKGHSHVYWYRQLPEEGLKFMVYLQKENIIDESGMPKERFSAEFPKEGPSILRIQQVVRGDSAAYFCASSPSANYGYTFGSGTRLTVV.

The V and J genes are TRBV5-1 and TRBJ2-7; 9 bases are a match to TRBD2. CDR1 is SGHRS and CDR2 is YFSETQ in the germline V gene. V lost 0 bases to trimming and J lost 6 bases; unmatched junction nucleotides: 13. This CDR3 contains 17 residues. For the CDR3, the DNA is TGCGCCAGCAGCTTGGGTTACGAGGCTAGCGGGGTTCGCGAGCAGTACTTC. It translates to CASSLGYEASGVREQYF.

This chain links TRBV7-8 with TRBJ1-3, with D unresolved. The CDR3 totals 13 residues. Germline V gene lookup returns CDR1 SGHVS and CDR2 FQNEAQ. V was trimmed by 7 bases and J by 0 bases, leaving 7 bases between them. In nucleotides, the CDR3 is TGTGCCAGCACCCCATTCTCTGGAAACACCATATATTTT. Amino acids: CASTPFSGNTIYF. The whole variable domain, filled in from reference TRBV7-8 and TRBJ1-3, reads GAGVSQSPRYKVAKRGQDVALRCDPISGHVSLFWYQQALGQGPEFLTYFQNEAQLDKSGLPSDRFFAERPEGSVSTLKIQRTQQEDSAVYLCASTPFSGNTIYFGEGSWLTVV.

The chain employs TRBV19 and TRBJ1-1; perhaps TRBD1 as D (6 bases). CDR1 is LNHDA, CDR2 SQIVND, per germline (reference sequence). The CDR3 is 15 residues long. The ends were cut back, 5 bases at V and 1 base at J, with 14 bases in the middle. The CDR3 loop reads CASSLAGVANTEAFF. In DNA, the CDR3 is TGTGCCAGTAGTCTGGCAGGGGTGGCGAACACTGAAGCTTTCTTT.

The chain links TRBV14 to TRBJ1-1, with 9 bases matching TRBD1. Germline V gene data show CDR1 as SGHDN and CDR2 as FVKESK. V gave up 4 bases and J gave up 0 bases; unmatched junction bases: 3. The CDR3 is made up of 15 amino acids. DNA of the CDR3: TGTGCCAGCAGCCCACAGGGGGCCCTGAACACTGAAGCTTTCTTT. The encoded protein is CASSPQGALNTEAFF.

The chain links TRBV29-1 to TRBJ1-1, with D possibly matching TRBD1 (5 bases). Looked up from germline, CDR1 is SQVTM and CDR2 is ANQGSEA. The CDR3 spans 13 residues. Trimming left V 6 bases short and J 0 bases short, with 11 bases between. CDR3 bases: TGCAGCGTGCACAGGAGCTTGAACACTGAAGCTTTCTTT. Translated: CSVHRSLNTEAFF.

V gene TRBV2 combines with J gene TRBJ1-1, with D possibly being TRBD1 (6 bases). In germline, CDR1 is SNHLY, CDR2 FYNNEI. This CDR3 contains 15 residues. V was shortened by 11 bases and J by 3 bases, with 22 bases between the two germline ends. CDR3 in DNA: TGTGCCGTCAAGGGGGGGAGGCGCTTGGACACTGAAGCTTTCTTT. Translated: CAVKGGRRLDTEAFF.

This chain joins TRBV6-5 and TRBJ2-1, with 7 bases aligning to TRBD2. The V gene's germline CDR1 is MNHEY and CDR2 SVGAGI. Trimming removed 2 bases from V and 8 bases from J; junction bases left unmatched: 9. This CDR3 is built from 15 residues. The CDR3 reads CASSYVAGARYEQFF. The CDR3 DNA reads as TGTGCCAGCAGTTACGTGGCGGGAGCACGGTATGAGCAGTTCTTC.

The chain recombines TRBV6-5 with TRBJ1-1; no reliable D call. This CDR3 has 15 residues. Trimming cost V 4 bases and J 3 bases, with 15 bases left between them. Germline CDR1 MNHEY, CDR2 SVGAGI. The CDR3 nucleotides are TGTGCCAGCAGTTCAAAGGAGGGAGTTGACACTGAAGCTTTCTTT. Its translation: CASSSKEGVDTEAFF.

This chain connects TRBV7-6 to TRBJ2-7, with a tentative D call TRBD2 (6 bases). Germline values: CDR1 SGHVS, CDR2 FNYEAQ. Trimming pared 1 base from V and 4 bases from J, leaving 8 bases between. The CDR3 extends over 13 amino acids. This CDR3 is CASSLGGEYEQYF. The CDR3 DNA reads TGTGCCAGCAGCTTAGGGGGGGAGTACGAGCAGTACTTC.

The sample holds one count of this clone. The chain recombines TRBV7-2 with TRBJ2-2, with D possibly matching TRBD2 (6 bases). CDR1 and CDR2 from the germline V gene are SGHTA and FQGNSA. The CDR3 is made up of 15 amino acids. V was trimmed by 7 bases and J by 1 base, leaving 13 bases between them. CDR3 in amino acids: CASTPGALNTGELFF. In nucleotides, the CDR3 is TGTGCCAGCACCCCGGGAGCGCTGAACACCGGGGAGCTGTTTTTT.

This chain uses TRBV29-1 with TRBJ2-7; unclear D gene. The germline CDR1 and CDR2 sequences are SQVTM and ANQGSEA. The CDR3 has 14 amino acids. Trimming left V 0 bases short and J 5 bases short, with 14 bases between. The CDR3 protein is CSVEDTERPHEQYF. As DNA, the CDR3 is TGCAGCGTTGAAGATACAGAAAGGCCCCACGAGCAGTACTTC.

For this clone: Germline is not matched at one junction end, which may reflect a read error. V usage is TRBV2 and J usage is TRBJ2-7; D remains unclear. Germline CDR1 is SNHLY and CDR2 is FYNNEI. This CDR3 region has 14 residues. In nucleotides, the CDR3 is TGTGCCAGCAGTGTGAGGCAGCCTTCCTACGAGCAGTGCTTC. This encodes CASSVRQPSYEQCF.

The CDR3 bases are TGTGCCAGTAGTATCGACCTCGGAGTCTCTGGGGCCAACGTCCTGACTTTC. Its protein product is CASSIDLGVSGANVLTF. This chain joins TRBV19 and TRBJ2-6; D ambiguous. In germline, CDR1 is LNHDA, CDR2 SQIVND (reference sequence). V lost 3 bases and J 0 bases, leaving 12 bases between the germline ends. The CDR3 is 17 amino acids.

The V gene is TRBV9, the J gene TRBJ1-2, with 9 bases lining up with TRBD1. The CDR3 spans 17 residues. Germline V gives CDR1 SGDLS, CDR2 YYNGEE. V lost 4 bases and J lost 4; bases outside the gene matches: 14. CDR3 sequence: CASSPWDRAPIVYGYTF. CDR3 DNA: TGTGCCAGCAGCCCGTGGGACAGGGCACCCATAGTCTATGGCTACACCTTC.

The chain joins TRBV9 to TRBJ2-3; possible D gene TRBD2, 6 bases. The ends were cut back, 2 bases at V and 4 bases at J, with 20 bases in the middle. Germline values: CDR1 SGDLS, CDR2 YYNGEE. The CDR3 is made up of 17 amino acids. CDR3 in DNA: TGTGCCAGCAGCGTCCTTGGGGGACGGACTAAGCCAGATACGCAGTATTTT. Translating it yields CASSVLGGRTKPDTQYF.

V is TRBV30 and J is TRBJ1-2, with TRBD1 matching over 10 bases. V shed 3 bases, J shed 5 bases, and the junction held 3 bases outside the gene matches. This CDR3 has 13 amino acids. The germline V gene has CDR1 GTSNPN and CDR2 SVGIG (reference sequence). In DNA form, the CDR3 reads TGTGCCTGGAGGACAGGGGGCGCGTATGGCTACACCTTC. Translation gives CAWRTGGAYGYTF.

This clone was found a few times. V is TRBV12-5 and J is TRBJ2-4; the match to TRBD1 covers 8 bases. This CDR3 has 15 residues. The germline CDR1 and CDR2 sequences are LGHNT and FRNRAP. The V segment lost 6 bases and the J segment 7 bases; nucleotides outside the gene matches: 11. CDR3 DNA sequence: TGTGCTAGTGGCCGCTCCGGGACAGGAGATAACATTCAGTACTTC. This translates into CASGRSGTGDNIQYF.

Regarding this clone: At one end the junction does not follow the germline gene, possibly because of a read error. The rearrangement uses TRBV29-1 and TRBJ2-1, with 7 bases identical to TRBD2. CDR3 size: 10 residues. Germline CDR1 SQVTM, CDR2 ANQGSEA. This CDR3 is CSVVGGSNIF. In nucleotides, the CDR3 is TGCAGCGTTGTAGGCGGGAGTAACATCTTC.

The chain's CDR3 is CASSIRANYGYTF. CDR3 nucleotide sequence: TGTGCCAGTAGTATCCGAGCTAACTATGGCTACACCTTC. The rearrangement links TRBV19 to TRBJ1-2; D gene ambiguous. Trimming shortened V by 3 bases and J by 0 bases, and 5 bases separated the two germline ends. Germline V gene data show CDR1 as LNHDA and CDR2 as SQIVND (reference sequence). CDR3 length equals 13 residues.